The rows below give T cell receptor beta chains drawn from one sample of a study of blood T cell repertoires in COVID-19. TCRdb keeps only in-frame clones here, not all; method: immunoSEQ multiplex PCR. The data show some 300,000 clones, with around 90% seen just once and around 1.4% held by the top ten. Sequencing was done on a sample of peripheral blood. The receptor source for this set is a man between 65 and 85 years old with acute or convalescent COVID-19. The CDR3 runs from the conserved cysteine through the conserved F or W. Fields, in order: clone size, D gene, J gene, V gene, CDR3 DNA, CDR3 protein. A D gene is named only where the DNA matches it firmly. Where a row states a size, it is once, few, many or the class of an expanded clone; other rows omit it.

. . TRBJ2-5 TRBV4-2 TGTGCCAGCAGCCAAGTCTCAGGGGACAATTCCGAGACCCAGTACTTC CASSQVSGDNSETQYF
. . TRBJ2-1 TRBV3-1/TRBV3-2 TGTGCCAGCAGCCAAGTGGGGGGTGAGCAGTTCTTC CASSQVGGEQFF
once . TRBJ1-1 TRBV19 TGTGCCAGCCGGGAAGCGAACACTGAAGCTTTCTTT CASREANTEAFF
. . TRBJ1-3 TRBV28 TGTGCCACCGGTAGTTCTGGAAACACCATATATTTT CATGSSGNTIYF
. . TRBJ2-5 TRBV2 TGTGCCAGCAGTCCAGGGGAAGAGACCCAGTACTTC CASSPGEETQYF
. TRBD1 TRBJ2-7 TRBV28 TGTGCCAGCTTACCCCGAGGGGGCCTAAGCTCCTACGAGCAGTACTTC CASLPRGGLSSYEQYF
. TRBD1 TRBJ1-2 TRBV28 TGTGCCAGCAGTTCGGGACAGGGTAATGGCTACACCTTC CASSSGQGNGYTF
. TRBD1 TRBJ2-2 TRBV5-1 TGCGCCAGCAGCTTGAGGACAGGGTCCGGGGAGCTGTTTTTT CASSLRTGSGELFF
. . TRBJ2-3 TRBV7-6 TGTGCCAGCAGCTCATACGGGACTTCTACAGATACGCAGTATTTT CASSSYGTSTDTQYF
. TRBD1 TRBJ2-1 TRBV4-1 TGCGCCAGCAGCAGACAGGGGGTGTCCTACAATGAGCAGTTCTTC CASSRQGVSYNEQFF
. . TRBJ2-2 TRBV5-4 TGTGCCAGCAGCTTCTCTTTAACCGGGGAGCTGTTTTTT CASSFSLTGELFF
once . TRBJ2-5 TRBV5-4 TGTGCCAGCAGTGTCGGACCTACCTGGGAGGAGACCCAGTACTTC CASSVGPTWEETQYF
. TRBD2 TRBJ2-1 TRBV3-1/TRBV3-2 TGTGCCAGCAGGCAGACTAGCGGGAGCCACAATGAGCAGTTCTTC CASRQTSGSHNEQFF
. . TRBJ2-7 TRBV28 TGTGCCAGCAGGGGGCAATTTCCGTTCTACGAGCAGTACTTC CASRGQFPFYEQYF
once . TRBJ2-1 TRBV28 TGTGCCAGCAGACTTGCCTACAATGAGCAGTTCTTC CASRLAYNEQFF
. . TRBJ1-6 TRBV13 TGTGCCAGCAGCCAAACACAGGAACTATATAATTCACCCCTCCACTTT CASSQTQELYNSPLHF
. . TRBJ1-4 TRBV28 TGTGCCAGCAGGACACCCGGGGCAACTAATGAAAAACTGTTTTTT CASRTPGATNEKLFF
. TRBD1 TRBJ2-7 TRBV27 TGTGCCAGCAGTTCGGGACAGGCCTACTCCTACGAGCAGTACTTC CASSSGQAYSYEQYF
. TRBD2 TRBJ2-3 TRBV7-2 TGTGCCAGCAGCGCCCAGCGGGAGGATACGCAGTATTTT CASSAQREDTQYF
. TRBD2 TRBJ2-7 TRBV30 TGTGCCTGGAGTGTTCTGCTAGCGGGAGCCGAGCAGTACTTC CAWSVLLAGAEQYF
. . TRBJ2-1 TRBV6-2/TRBV6-3 TGTGCCAGCAGTTATTCTAGCATCCATGAGCAGTTCTTC CASSYSSIHEQFF
. TRBD1 TRBJ1-2 TRBV6-5 TGTGCCAGCAACCCCCGGGACAGGGGACGCCTTTTGGCCACCTTC CASNPRDRGRLLATF
. TRBD2 TRBJ2-1 TRBV5-8 TGTGCCAGCAGCTTGCCCCGGGGGGGCGGCGTTGAGCAGTTCTTC CASSLPRGGGVEQFF
. . TRBJ1-6 TRBV2 TGTGCCAGCAGTGCGGAGGGTACGGCAGGGAGTTCACCCCTCCACTTT CASSAEGTAGSSPLHF
. . TRBJ1-5 TRBV4-2 TGTGCCAGCAGCCAAGATGGAGGCGGTCAGCCCCAGCATTTT CASSQDGGGQPQHF
. TRBD2 TRBJ2-1 TRBV4-2 TGTGCCAGCAGCCCCGGGACTACCAACAATGAGCAGTTCTTC CASSPGTTNNEQFF